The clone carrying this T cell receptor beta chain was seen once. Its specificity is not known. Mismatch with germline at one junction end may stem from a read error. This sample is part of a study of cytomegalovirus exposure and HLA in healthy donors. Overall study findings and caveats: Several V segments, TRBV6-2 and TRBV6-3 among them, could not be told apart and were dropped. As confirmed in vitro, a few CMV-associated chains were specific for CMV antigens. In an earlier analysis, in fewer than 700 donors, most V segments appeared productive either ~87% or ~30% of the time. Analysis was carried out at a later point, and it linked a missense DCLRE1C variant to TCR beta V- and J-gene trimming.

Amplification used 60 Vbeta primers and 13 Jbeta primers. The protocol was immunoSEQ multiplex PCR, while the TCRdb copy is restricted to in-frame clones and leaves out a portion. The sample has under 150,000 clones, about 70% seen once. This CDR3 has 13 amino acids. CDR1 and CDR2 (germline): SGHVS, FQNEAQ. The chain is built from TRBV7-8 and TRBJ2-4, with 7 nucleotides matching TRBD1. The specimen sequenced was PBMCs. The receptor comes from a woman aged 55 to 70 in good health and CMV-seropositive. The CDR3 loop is CASSTNTGEGVVF. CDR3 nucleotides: TGTGCCAGCAGCACCAACACAGGGGAAGGGGTAGTCTTC.